The 32 T cell receptor beta chains listed next were all sequenced from one sample in a study of blood T cell repertoires in COVID-19. Sequencing used immunoSEQ multiplex PCR; TCRdb keeps in-frame clones, though not all of them. The sample shows approximately 210,000 clones, under 90% of them seen only once. Sequenced: peripheral blood. The receptors were sampled from a woman at least 80 years old with COVID-19, enrolled during active disease.

The chain joins TRBV30 to TRBJ1-4; TRBD1 might be the D (5 bases). This CDR3 region has 14 residues. Germline-derived CDR1 and CDR2 are GTSNPN and SVGIG (reference sequence). Trimming took off 8 bases at V and 0 bases at J, with 13 bases between the two ends. The CDR3 here is CAHRRGPTNEKLFF. As DNA, the CDR3 is TGTGCCCACCGGCGGGGCCCAACTAATGAAAAACTGTTTTTT.

Comment on this clone: At one end the junction does not follow the germline gene, possibly because of a read error. The chain is built from TRBV2 and TRBJ1-5; D gene uncertain. Germline V gene data show CDR1 as SNHLY and CDR2 as FYNNEI. CDR3 length: 14 residues. The CDR3 DNA sequence: TGTGCCAGCAGTGTAGTATCGGGGTATCAGACCCAGCATTTT. As protein: CASSVVSGYQTQHF.

This clone has just one count. J is TRBJ1-2 and V is TRBV29-1, with a possible D match to TRBD1 (5 bases). The CDR3 runs to 10 residues. Per germline, CDR1 SQVTM and CDR2 ANQGSEA. Trimming shortened V by 3 bases and J by 10 bases, and 9 bases separated the two germline ends. The CDR3 loop reads CSVDREVYTF. DNA for the CDR3: TGCAGCGTTGACAGGGAGGTCTACACCTTC.

The chain joins TRBV5-4 to TRBJ2-1; 7 nucleotides match TRBD2. CDR1 SGHNT and CDR2 YYREEE come from the germline V gene (reference sequence). The CDR3 has 15 residues. The J segment lost 7 bases and the V segment lost 0 bases, leaving 7 bases of the junction unmatched. The CDR3 region has the DNA TGTGCCAGCAGCTTGGGGCCGGGGGGAACTAATGAGCAGTTCTTC. Translated: CASSLGPGGTNEQFF.

The chain combines TRBV28 with TRBJ1-6, with 10 bases lining up with TRBD1. The CDR3 runs to 14 residues. J was trimmed by 9 bases and V by 6 bases; bases with no gene match: 5. Germline loops: CDR1 MDHEN, CDR2 SYDVKM. CDR3 nucleotide sequence: TGTGCCAGCAGAAGAGGACAGGGGGGTTCACCCCTCCACTTT. It yields the protein CASRRGQGGSPLHF.

This chain joins TRBV24-1 and TRBJ2-5, with D uncertain. CDR1 and CDR2 (germline): KGHDR, SFDVKD. V lost 6 bases and J lost 5, with 12 bases in between. There are 13 residues in the CDR3. The CDR3 region is CATSQAQAETQYF. In DNA, the CDR3 is TGTGCCACCAGTCAAGCGCAAGCCGAGACCCAGTACTTC.

The CDR3 DNA sequence: TGTGCCAGCAGCACCAGTGCGCCGCGGGGAGATACGCAGTATTTT. It codes for CASSTSAPRGDTQYF. The chain has TRBV7-2 and TRBJ2-3, with a tentative D call TRBD2 (6 bases). CDR1 is SGHTA, CDR2 FQGNSA, per germline. The CDR3 has 15 amino acids. With 5 bases removed from V and 5 bases from J, the gap between germline ends came to 17 bases. Full variable domain (rest looked up from reference TRBV7-2 and TRBJ2-3): GAGVSQSPSNKVTEKGKDVELRCDPISGHTALYWYRQSLGQGLEFLIYFQGNSAPDKSGLPSDRFSAERTGGSVSTLTIQRTQQEDSAVYLCASSTSAPRGDTQYFGPGTRLTVL.

The rearrangement uses TRBV12-3 or TRBV12-4 and TRBJ2-3; 7 bases are a match to TRBD1. The CDR3 is made up of 13 amino acids. J lost 6 bases, V lost 8 bases, and 8 bases had no gene match. For the CDR3, the DNA is TGTGCCAGCCTAAAAGGGGGCTGGGATACGCAGTATTTT. This codes for CASLKGGWDTQYF.

The chain links TRBV28 to TRBJ2-7, with 9 bases that match TRBD1. Per the germline V gene, CDR1 is MDHEN and CDR2 is SYDVKM. This CDR3 comprises 15 residues. The trim removed 3 bases at V and 7 bases at J, leaving 10 bases unmatched. CDR3 protein: CASSFSRDRVEEQYF. In DNA form, the CDR3 reads TGTGCCAGCAGTTTCTCCCGGGACAGGGTTGAAGAGCAGTACTTC.

This chain's CDR3 is CASSAPRWSGGPLELFF. The CDR3 nucleotides are TGTGCCAGCAGCGCGCCGAGGTGGAGCGGGGGGCCTCTTGAGCTGTTTTTT. This sequence joins TRBV16 and TRBJ2-2, with 9 bases that match TRBD2. V trimming: 5 bases; J trimming: 11 bases; junction bases outside the gene matches: 18. This CDR3 comprises 17 residues. In germline, CDR1 is KGHSY, CDR2 FQNENV.

V and J are TRBV2 and TRBJ2-5; 7 bases line up with TRBD2. Trimming at V came to 6 bases and at J to 5 bases, leaving 3 bases not matched to a gene. The CDR3 length is 12 residues. Germline V gene data show CDR1 as SNHLY and CDR2 as FYNNEI. The CDR3 loop reads CASRELAETQYF. As DNA, the CDR3 is TGTGCCAGCAGGGAACTAGCGGAGACCCAGTACTTC.

The gene calls are TRBV19 and TRBJ1-2; no reliable D call. Trimming left V 6 bases short and J 2 bases short, with 13 bases between. This CDR3 contains 14 residues. Per germline, CDR1 LNHDA and CDR2 SQIVND (reference sequence). The CDR3, as DNA: TGTGCCAGTAGCGTCGCGGGCAGGAACTATGGCTACACCTTC. Translating it yields CASSVAGRNYGYTF.

The chain combines TRBV2 with TRBJ1-1; D possibly corresponds to TRBD1 (5 bases). Trimming stripped 8 bases from V and 4 bases from J, with 17 bases between. The CDR3 sequence is 14 residues long. Germline CDR1 reads SNHLY; CDR2 reads FYNNEI. Here the CDR3 DNA reads TGTGCCAGCGGCTCCTACGGGGGGGGCACTGAAGCTTTCTTT. It yields the protein CASGSYGGGTEAFF.

J is TRBJ1-3 and V is TRBV5-4; D remains unclear. This CDR3 comprises 14 residues. Trimming pared 0 bases from V and 4 bases from J, leaving 8 bases between. The germline V gene encodes CDR1 SGHNT and CDR2 YYREEE (reference sequence). This CDR3 is CASSLAGGGNTIYF. The CDR3 DNA sequence: TGTGCCAGCAGCTTGGCGGGAGGCGGAAACACCATATATTTT.

V gene TRBV7-2 combines with J gene TRBJ1-5, with TRBD1 matching 8 bases. CDR3 length: 13 residues. V was pared by 5 bases and J by 10 bases, with 7 bases of the junction left unmatched. Germline CDR1 SGHTA, CDR2 FQGNSA. CDR3 coding DNA: TGTGCCAGCAGCCAAAACACAGGGGGACCCCAGCATTTT. This codes for CASSQNTGGPQHF.

This chain joins TRBV5-4 and TRBJ2-7; 12 positions match TRBD1. The CDR3 extends over 15 amino acids. The germline gives CDR1 SGHNT, CDR2 YYREEE (reference sequence). With V trimmed by 3 bases and J by 3 bases, 4 bases remained unmatched. The CDR3 sequence: CASSSGTGGFYEQYF. In nucleotides, the CDR3 is TGTGCCAGCAGCTCCGGGACAGGGGGCTTCTACGAGCAGTACTTC.

The rearrangement uses TRBV9 and TRBJ1-2; D possibly corresponds to TRBD1 (5 bases). Trimming removed 3 bases from V and 3 bases from J, with 15 bases in between. CDR3 size: 15 residues. Germline V gene sequence: CDR1 SGDLS, CDR2 YYNGEE. The CDR3 coding sequence is TGTGCCAGCAGCGCCAATCCAGGGTTGGACTATGGCTACACCTTC. This sequence encodes CASSANPGLDYGYTF.

The chain recombines TRBV6-5 with TRBJ1-6; no clear D. Trimming shortened V by 8 bases and J by 0 bases, and 8 bases separated the two germline ends. CDR1 is MNHEY, CDR2 SVGAGI, per germline. The length of the CDR3 is 14 residues. The CDR3 DNA sequence: TGTGCCAGCGCAGAAAGCTCCTATAATTCACCCCTCCACTTT. This sequence encodes CASAESSYNSPLHF.

The chain carries TRBV5-1 and TRBJ2-7; maybe TRBD1 (6 bases). Germline CDR1 SGHRS, CDR2 YFSETQ. Trimming took 1 base from V and 0 from J, leaving 20 bases between them. The CDR3 sequence is 18 residues long. The CDR3 region has the DNA TGCGCCAGCAGCTTGAGAGTCTCATCGGGGACAAGCTCCTACGAGCAGTACTTC. Protein product: CASSLRVSSGTSSYEQYF.

The chain uses TRBV21-1 and TRBJ2-7; TRBD2, as called in the table, went unchecked against the DNA. TRBV21-1 is a pseudogene. CDR3 length: 15 residues. The DNA of the CDR3 is TGTGCCAGCAGCAAGGGGACTAGCTACCCGTACGAGCAGTACTTC. Amino acids: CASSKGTSYPYEQYF.

In DNA form, the CDR3 reads TGTGCCAGCTCACCAGATTCGGGACATGACCTCCACTTT. It yields the protein CASSPDSGHDLHF. The chain links TRBV18 to TRBJ1-6; D is perhaps TRBD1 (6 bases). CDR3 length: 13 residues. The germline V gene has CDR1 KGHSH and CDR2 LQKENI. Trimming left V 2 bases short and J 15 bases short, with 14 bases between.

The CDR3 loop reads CASSFGIGELFF. The DNA of the CDR3 is TGTGCCAGCAGTTTCGGGATCGGGGAGCTGTTTTTT. This chain connects TRBV28 to TRBJ2-2; a weak D match, TRBD2 (5 bases). CDR1 and CDR2 from the germline V gene are MDHEN and SYDVKM. The CDR3 extends over 12 amino acids. V was clipped by 3 bases and J by 7 bases, with 6 bases between them.

This clone was seen a single time. The CDR3 is CASSLGRGGNTIYF. CDR3 DNA sequence: TGCGCCAGCAGCTTGGGCAGGGGTGGAAACACCATATATTTT. The V call is TRBV5-1, the J call TRBJ1-3; D might be TRBD1 (6 bases). CDR1 and CDR2 (germline): SGHRS, YFSETQ. This CDR3 has 14 amino acids. Deletions cut 0 bases from V and 3 bases from J, with 7 bases between.

The CDR3 loop is CAGAWTGGNYGYTF. In nucleotides, the CDR3 is TGTGCTGGTGCCTGGACAGGGGGCAACTATGGCTACACCTTC. This chain uses TRBV12-5 with TRBJ1-2; 11 positions agree with TRBD1. CDR3 size: 14 residues. With 11 bases clipped from V and 2 bases from J, the junction kept 7 bases outside the gene matches. Germline values: CDR1 LGHNT, CDR2 FRNRAP.

V gene TRBV5-1 combines with J gene TRBJ2-1, with D maybe TRBD1 (6 bases). Germline loops: CDR1 SGHRS, CDR2 YFSETQ. The CDR3 sequence is 14 residues long. Trimming removed 0 bases at V and 5 bases at J, with 9 bases between. The CDR3 DNA reads TGCGCCAGCAGCTTGGAACAGGGAAACAATGAGCAGTTCTTC. This sequence encodes CASSLEQGNNEQFF.

The chain employs TRBV15 and TRBJ1-2, with D possibly matching TRBD1 (5 bases). The germline V gene encodes CDR1 LNHNV and CDR2 YYDKDF (reference sequence). The CDR3 is 13 amino acids. V lost 0 bases to trimming and J lost 8 bases, with 10 bases between them. The chain's CDR3 is CATSRDRVGGYTF. DNA for the CDR3: TGTGCCACCAGCAGAGACAGGGTGGGCGGCTACACCTTC.

The chain recombines TRBV5-1 with TRBJ2-1; TRBD1 matches 9 bases. This CDR3 is 14 amino acids long. CDR1 is SGHRS, CDR2 YFSETQ, per germline. Trimming at V came to 7 bases and at J to 5 bases, leaving 7 bases not matched to a gene. The DNA of the CDR3 is TGCGCCAGCGAACGGACAGGGGACCACAATGAGCAGTTCTTC. Translated, it gives CASERTGDHNEQFF.

This clone is a singleton in its sample. The chain links TRBV2 to TRBJ1-2; TRBD1 matches at 7 bases. CDR1 and CDR2 (germline): SNHLY, FYNNEI. The V and J ends lost 5 bases and 7 bases, in that order; junction bases with no gene match: 7. The CDR3 spans 13 residues. DNA of the CDR3: TGTGCCAGCAGTCCAGACAGGGCAAGTGGCTACACCTTC. This codes for CASSPDRASGYTF.

This chain uses TRBV18 with TRBJ2-1, with a possible D match to TRBD2 (6 bases). Germline values: CDR1 KGHSH, CDR2 LQKENI. CDR3 size: 15 residues. The V and J ends lost 3 bases and 3 bases respectively, with 12 bases between them. CDR3 loop: CASSPGTPLYNEQFF. CDR3 in DNA: TGTGCCAGCTCACCCGGGACTCCCCTCTACAATGAGCAGTTCTTC.

The chain combines TRBV28 with TRBJ1-5; 8 nucleotides agree with TRBD1. Trimming took 5 bases from V and 7 from J; bases not matched to a gene: 16. The germline V gene encodes CDR1 MDHEN and CDR2 SYDVKM. The CDR3 consists of 17 residues. CDR3 in DNA: TGTGCCAGCAGTCTCAGACAGGGGCGTCTTTCTCTCCAGCCCCAGCATTTT. This encodes CASSLRQGRLSLQPQHF.

The J gene is TRBJ1-3, the V gene TRBV7-2; D is possibly TRBD1 (5 bases). Germline CDR1 reads SGHTA; CDR2 reads FQGNSA. Trimming cost V 1 base and J 4 bases, with 8 bases left between them. The CDR3 consists of 14 residues. The chain's CDR3 is CASSLVRGGNTIYF. The CDR3 DNA follows: TGTGCCAGCAGCTTAGTCCGGGGGGGAAACACCATATATTTT.

The genes are TRBV3-1 (or the pseudogene TRBV3-2) and TRBJ2-5, with 7 bases identical to TRBD2. Trimming cost V 10 bases and J 2 bases; bases outside gene matches: 16. The germline CDR1 and CDR2 sequences are LGHDT and YNNKEL (reference sequence). This CDR3 region has 16 residues. The CDR3 reads CATSPTGGRGQETQYF. The CDR3 DNA follows: TGTGCCACCTCCCCTACCGGAGGGCGGGGGCAAGAGACCCAGTACTTC.